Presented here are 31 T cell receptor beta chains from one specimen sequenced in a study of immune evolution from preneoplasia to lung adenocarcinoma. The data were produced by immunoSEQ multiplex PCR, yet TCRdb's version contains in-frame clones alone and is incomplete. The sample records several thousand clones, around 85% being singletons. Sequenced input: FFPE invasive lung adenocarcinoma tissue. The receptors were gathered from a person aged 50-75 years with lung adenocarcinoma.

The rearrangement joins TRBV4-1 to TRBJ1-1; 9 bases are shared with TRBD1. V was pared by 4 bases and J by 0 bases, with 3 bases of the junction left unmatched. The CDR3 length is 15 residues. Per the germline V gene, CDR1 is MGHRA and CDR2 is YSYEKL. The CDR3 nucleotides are TGCGCCAGCAGCCCCGGACAGGGGATGAACACTGAAGCTTTCTTT. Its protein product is CASSPGQGMNTEAFF.

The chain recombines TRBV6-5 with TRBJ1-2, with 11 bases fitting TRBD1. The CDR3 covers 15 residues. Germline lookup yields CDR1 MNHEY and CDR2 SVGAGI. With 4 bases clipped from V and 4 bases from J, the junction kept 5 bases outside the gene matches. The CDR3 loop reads CASSSTGTGGYGYTF. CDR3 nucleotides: TGTGCCAGCAGTTCTACCGGGACAGGGGGCTATGGCTACACCTTC.

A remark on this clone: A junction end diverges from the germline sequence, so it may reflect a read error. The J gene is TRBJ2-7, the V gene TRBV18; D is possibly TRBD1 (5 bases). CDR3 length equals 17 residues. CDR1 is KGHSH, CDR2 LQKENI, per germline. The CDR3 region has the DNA TGTACCAGCTCACCAACCAGGGTGCAAGAGGTACCCTACGAGCAGTACTTC. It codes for CTSSPTRVQEVPYEQYF.

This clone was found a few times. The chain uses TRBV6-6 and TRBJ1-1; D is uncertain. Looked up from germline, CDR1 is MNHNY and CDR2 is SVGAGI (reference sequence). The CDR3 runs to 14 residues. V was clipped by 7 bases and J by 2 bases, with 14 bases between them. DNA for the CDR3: TGTGCCAGCACCGAGGCGGGATTTAACACTGAAGCTTTCTTT. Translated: CASTEAGFNTEAFF.

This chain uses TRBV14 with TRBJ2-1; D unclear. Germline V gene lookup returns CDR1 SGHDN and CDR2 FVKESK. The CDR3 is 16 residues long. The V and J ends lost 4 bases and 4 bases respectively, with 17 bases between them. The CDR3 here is CASSPSRTLFYNEQFF. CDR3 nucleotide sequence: TGTGCCAGCAGCCCATCCAGGACGCTTTTTTACAATGAGCAGTTCTTC.

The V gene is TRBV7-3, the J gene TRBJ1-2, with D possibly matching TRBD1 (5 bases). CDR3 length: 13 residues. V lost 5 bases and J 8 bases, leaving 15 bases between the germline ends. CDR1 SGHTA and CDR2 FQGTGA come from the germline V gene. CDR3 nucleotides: TGTGCCAGCAGCGTCTCCGGGGCCCTAGGCTACACCTTC. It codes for CASSVSGALGYTF.

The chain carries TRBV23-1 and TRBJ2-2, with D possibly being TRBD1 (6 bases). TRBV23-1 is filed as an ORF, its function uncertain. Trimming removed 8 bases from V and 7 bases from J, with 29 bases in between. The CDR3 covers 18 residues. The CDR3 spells CASSTTGTQVGVIGELFF. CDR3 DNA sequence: TGCGCCAGCTCCACGACCGGGACACAGGTCGGGGTTATCGGGGAGCTGTTTTTT.

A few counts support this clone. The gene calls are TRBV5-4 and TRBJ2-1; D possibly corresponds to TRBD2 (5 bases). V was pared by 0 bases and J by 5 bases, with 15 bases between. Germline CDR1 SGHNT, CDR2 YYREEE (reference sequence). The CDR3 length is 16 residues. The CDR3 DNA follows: TGTGCCAGCAGCTTGGCTGGACGGGGATCAAACAATGAGCAGTTCTTC. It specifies CASSLAGRGSNNEQFF. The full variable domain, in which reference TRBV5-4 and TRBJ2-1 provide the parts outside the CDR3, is ETGVTQSPTHLIKTRGQQVTLRCSSQSGHNTVSWYQQALGQGPQFIFQYYREEENGRGNFPPRFSGLQFPNYSSELNVNALELDDSALYLCASSLAGRGSNNEQFFGPGTRLTVL.

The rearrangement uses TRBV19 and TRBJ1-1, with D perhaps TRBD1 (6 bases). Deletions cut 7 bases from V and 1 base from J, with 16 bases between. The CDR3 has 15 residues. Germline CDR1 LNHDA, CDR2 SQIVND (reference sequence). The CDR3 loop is CASTATRGTNTEAFF. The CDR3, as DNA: TGTGCCAGTACCGCAACCAGGGGAACGAACACTGAAGCTTTCTTT.

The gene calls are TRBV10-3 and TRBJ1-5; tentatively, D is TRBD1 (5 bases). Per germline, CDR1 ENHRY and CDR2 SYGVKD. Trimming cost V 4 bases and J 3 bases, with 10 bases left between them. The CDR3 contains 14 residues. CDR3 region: CAISAGGFNQPQHF. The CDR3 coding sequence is TGTGCCATCAGTGCCGGGGGATTCAATCAGCCCCAGCATTTT.

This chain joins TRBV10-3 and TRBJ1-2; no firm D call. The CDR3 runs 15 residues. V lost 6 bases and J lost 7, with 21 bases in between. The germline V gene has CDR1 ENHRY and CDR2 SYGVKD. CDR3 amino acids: CAISPEVRLGFGYTF. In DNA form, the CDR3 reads TGTGCCATCAGCCCCGAAGTACGTCTCGGGTTTGGCTACACCTTC.

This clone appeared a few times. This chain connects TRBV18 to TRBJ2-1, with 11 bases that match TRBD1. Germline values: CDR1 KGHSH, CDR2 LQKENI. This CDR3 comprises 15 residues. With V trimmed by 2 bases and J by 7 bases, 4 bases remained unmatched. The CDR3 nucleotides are TGTGCCAGCTCACCAGGGACAGGGGGTGAAAATGAGCAGTTCTTC. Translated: CASSPGTGGENEQFF.

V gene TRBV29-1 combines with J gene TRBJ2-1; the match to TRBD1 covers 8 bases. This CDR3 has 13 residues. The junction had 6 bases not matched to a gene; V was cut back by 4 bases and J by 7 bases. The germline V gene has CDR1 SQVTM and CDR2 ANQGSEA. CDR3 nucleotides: TGCAGCGTTGGCAGGGGGCTTATGAATGAGCAGTTCTTC. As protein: CSVGRGLMNEQFF.

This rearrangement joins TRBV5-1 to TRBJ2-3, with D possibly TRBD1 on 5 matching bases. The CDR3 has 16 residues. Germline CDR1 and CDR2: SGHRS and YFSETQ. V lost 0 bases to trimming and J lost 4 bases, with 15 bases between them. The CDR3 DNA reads TGCGCCAGCAGCTTGGCAGGCCCAGGGTTTTCAGATACGCAGTATTTT. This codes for CASSLAGPGFSDTQYF.

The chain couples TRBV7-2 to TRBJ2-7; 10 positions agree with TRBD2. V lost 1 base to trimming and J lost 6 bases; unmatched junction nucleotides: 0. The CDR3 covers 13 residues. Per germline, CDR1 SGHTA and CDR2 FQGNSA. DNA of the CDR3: TGTGCCAGCAGCTTAGGACTAGCGGGCGAGCAGTACTTC. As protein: CASSLGLAGEQYF.

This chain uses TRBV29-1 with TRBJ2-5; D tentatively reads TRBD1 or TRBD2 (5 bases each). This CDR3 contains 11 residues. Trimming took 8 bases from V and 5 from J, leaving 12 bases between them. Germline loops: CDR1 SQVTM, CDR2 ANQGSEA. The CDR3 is CSSGARETQYF. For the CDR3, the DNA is TGCAGCTCCGGGGCCCGGGAGACCCAGTACTTC. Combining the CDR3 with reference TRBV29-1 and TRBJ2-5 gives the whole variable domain SAVISQKPSRDICQRGTSLTIQCQVDSQVTMMFWYRQQPGQSLTLIATANQGSEATYESGFVIDKFPISRPNLTFSTLTVSNMSPEDSSIYLCSSGARETQYFGPGTRLLVL.

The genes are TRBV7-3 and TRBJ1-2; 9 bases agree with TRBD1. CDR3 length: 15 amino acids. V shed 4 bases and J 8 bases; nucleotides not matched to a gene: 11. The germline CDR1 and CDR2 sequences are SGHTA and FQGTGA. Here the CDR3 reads CASSSTGGSSEGYTF. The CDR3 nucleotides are TGTGCCAGCAGCTCGACAGGGGGGAGTTCGGAAGGCTACACCTTC.

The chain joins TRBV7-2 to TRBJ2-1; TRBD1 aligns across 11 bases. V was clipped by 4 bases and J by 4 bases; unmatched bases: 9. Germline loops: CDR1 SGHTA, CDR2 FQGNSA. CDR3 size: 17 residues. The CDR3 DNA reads TGTGCCAGCAGCTCCCTCGGGACAGGGGGATTATACAATGAGCAGTTCTTC. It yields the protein CASSSLGTGGLYNEQFF. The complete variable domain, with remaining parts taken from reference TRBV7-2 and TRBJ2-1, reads GAGVSQSPSNKVTEKGKDVELRCDPISGHTALYWYRQSLGQGLEFLIYFQGNSAPDKSGLPSDRFSAERTGGSVSTLTIQRTQQEDSAVYLCASSSLGTGGLYNEQFFGPGTRLTVL.

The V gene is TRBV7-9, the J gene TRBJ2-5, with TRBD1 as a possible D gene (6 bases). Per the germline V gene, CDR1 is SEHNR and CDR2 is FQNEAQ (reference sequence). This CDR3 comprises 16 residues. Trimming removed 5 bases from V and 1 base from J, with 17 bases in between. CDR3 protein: CASSRPAGVSQETQYF. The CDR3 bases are TGTGCCAGCAGCCGCCCGGCAGGGGTCTCCCAAGAGACCCAGTACTTC. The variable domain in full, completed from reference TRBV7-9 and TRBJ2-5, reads DTGVSQNPRHKITKRGQNVTFRCDPISEHNRLYWYRQTLGQGPEFLTYFQNEAQLEKSRLLSDRFSAERPKGSFSTLEIQRTEQGDSAMYLCASSRPAGVSQETQYFGPGTRLLVL.

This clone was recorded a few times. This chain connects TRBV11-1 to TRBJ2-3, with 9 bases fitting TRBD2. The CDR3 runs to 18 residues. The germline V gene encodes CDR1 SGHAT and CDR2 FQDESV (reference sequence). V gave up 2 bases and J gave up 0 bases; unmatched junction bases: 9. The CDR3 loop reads CASSLSVLAGRSTDTQYF. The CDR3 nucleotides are TGTGCCAGCAGCTTAAGTGTTCTAGCGGGGCGTAGCACAGATACGCAGTATTTT.

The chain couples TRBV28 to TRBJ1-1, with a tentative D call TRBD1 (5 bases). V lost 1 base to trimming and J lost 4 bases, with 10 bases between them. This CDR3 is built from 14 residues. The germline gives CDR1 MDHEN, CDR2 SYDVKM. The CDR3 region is CASSLLDTRTEAFF. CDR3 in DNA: TGTGCCAGCAGTTTATTGGACACTCGCACTGAAGCTTTCTTT. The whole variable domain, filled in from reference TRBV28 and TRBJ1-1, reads DVKVTQSSRYLVKRTGEKVFLECVQDMDHENMFWYRQDPGLGLRLIYFSYDVKMKEKGDIPEGYSVSREKKERFSLILESASTNQTSMYLCASSLLDTRTEAFFGQGTRLTVV.

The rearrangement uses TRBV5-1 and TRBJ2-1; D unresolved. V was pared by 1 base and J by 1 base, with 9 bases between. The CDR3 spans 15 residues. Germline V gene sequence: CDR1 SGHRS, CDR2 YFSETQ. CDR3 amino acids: CASSLRPISYNEQFF. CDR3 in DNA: TGCGCCAGCAGCTTGAGGCCGATATCCTACAATGAGCAGTTCTTC.

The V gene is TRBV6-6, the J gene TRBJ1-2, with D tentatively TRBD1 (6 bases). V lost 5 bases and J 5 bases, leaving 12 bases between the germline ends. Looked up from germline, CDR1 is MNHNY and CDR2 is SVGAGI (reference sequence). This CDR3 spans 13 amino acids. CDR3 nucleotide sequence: TGTGCCAGCAGTAGGGTCCAGGGGTATGGCTACACCTTC. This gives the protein CASSRVQGYGYTF.

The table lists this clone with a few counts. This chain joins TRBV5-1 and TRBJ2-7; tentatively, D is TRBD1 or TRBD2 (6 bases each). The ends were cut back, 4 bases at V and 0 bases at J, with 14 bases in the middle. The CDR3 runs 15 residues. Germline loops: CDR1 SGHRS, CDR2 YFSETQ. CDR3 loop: CASSMGGHSSYEQYF. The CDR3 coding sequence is TGCGCCAGCAGCATGGGGGGACACAGCTCCTACGAGCAGTACTTC.

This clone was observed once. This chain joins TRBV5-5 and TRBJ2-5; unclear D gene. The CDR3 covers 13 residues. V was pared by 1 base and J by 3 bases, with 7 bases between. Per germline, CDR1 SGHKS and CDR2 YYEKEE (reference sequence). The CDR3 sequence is CASSLYGKETQYF. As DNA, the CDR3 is TGTGCCAGCAGCTTGTATGGCAAAGAGACCCAGTACTTC.

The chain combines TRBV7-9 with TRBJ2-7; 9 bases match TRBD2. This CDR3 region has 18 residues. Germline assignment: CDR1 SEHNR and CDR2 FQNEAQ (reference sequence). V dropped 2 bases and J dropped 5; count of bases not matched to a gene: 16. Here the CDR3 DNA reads TGTGCCAGCAGCTTATTCGAGCGGGAGGCCCTTGGGTCTGACGAGCAGTACTTC. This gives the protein CASSLFEREALGSDEQYF. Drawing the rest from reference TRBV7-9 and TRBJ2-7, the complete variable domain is DTGVSQNPRHKITKRGQNVTFRCDPISEHNRLYWYRQTLGQGPEFLTYFQNEAQLEKSRLLSDRFSAERPKGSFSTLEIQRTEQGDSAMYLCASSLFEREALGSDEQYFGPGTRLTVT.

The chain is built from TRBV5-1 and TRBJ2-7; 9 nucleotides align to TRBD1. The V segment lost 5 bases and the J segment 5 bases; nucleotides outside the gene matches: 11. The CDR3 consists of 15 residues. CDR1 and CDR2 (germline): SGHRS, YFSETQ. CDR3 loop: CASRTDRGGKDEQYF. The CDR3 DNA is TGCGCCAGCAGGACCGACAGGGGGGGGAAAGACGAGCAGTACTTC.

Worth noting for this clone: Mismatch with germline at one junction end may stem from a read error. The CDR3 DNA reads as TGTACCAGCAGCCAGTACTCTGGAAACACCATATATTTT. Protein sequence: CTSSQYSGNTIYF. V and J are TRBV5-8 and TRBJ1-3; D ambiguous. This CDR3 region has 13 residues. CDR1 and CDR2 (germline): SGHTS, YDEGEE. The whole variable domain, filled in from reference TRBV5-8 and TRBJ1-3, reads EAGVTQSPTHLIKTRGQQATLRCSPISGHTSVYWYQQALGLGLQFLLWYDEGEERNRGNFPPRFSGRQFPNYSSELNVNALELEDSALYLCTSSQYSGNTIYFGEGSWLTVV.

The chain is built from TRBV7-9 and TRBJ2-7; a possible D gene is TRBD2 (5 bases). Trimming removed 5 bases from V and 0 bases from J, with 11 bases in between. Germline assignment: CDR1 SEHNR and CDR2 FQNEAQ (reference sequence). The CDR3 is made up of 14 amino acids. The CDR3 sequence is CASSLGRDSYEQYF. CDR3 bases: TGTGCCAGCAGCCTCGGACGGGACTCCTACGAGCAGTACTTC.

CDR3 loop: CASSVNPGDSYEQYF. DNA for the CDR3: TGTGCCAGCAGCGTTAACCCTGGGGACTCCTACGAGCAGTACTTC. The chain is built from TRBV9 and TRBJ2-7, with D hard to call. The CDR3 has 15 amino acids. Trimming took 2 bases from V and 0 from J, leaving 12 bases between them. Germline V lookup: CDR1 SGDLS, CDR2 YYNGEE.

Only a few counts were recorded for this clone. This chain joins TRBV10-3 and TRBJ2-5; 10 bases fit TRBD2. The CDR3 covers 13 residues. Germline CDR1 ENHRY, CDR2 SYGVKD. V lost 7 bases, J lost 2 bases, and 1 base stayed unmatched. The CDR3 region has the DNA TGTGCCATCAAGCGGGAGGGACAAGAGACCCAGTACTTC. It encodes CAIKREGQETQYF.